The 26 T cell receptor beta chains presented below share a single source sample, sequenced in a study of T cell repertoires in cytomegalovirus infection. For these TCRs, the target antigens are not known. One entry per CDR3 protein, called by TCRdb with MiXCR from the reads. The sample has approximately 300,000 distinct CDR3 sequences, roughly 25% seen once. Specimen: cultured PBMCs, collected from culture after CMV antigen stimulation. The receptors were sampled from a human donor in good health (CMV status not recorded). Some clones in this sample may be carry-over from other donors' samples.

This clonotype was observed many times. The V call is TRBV7-2, the J call TRBJ2-5, with TRBD2 identical over 8 bases. Germline lookup yields CDR1 SGHTA and CDR2 FQGNSA. The CDR3 sequence is 15 residues long. J gave up 5 bases and V 4 bases, and 9 bases lay outside the gene matches. CDR3 region: CASSSLAGGWETQYF. CDR3 coding DNA: TGTGCCAGCAGCTCCCTTGCGGGAGGTTGGGAGACCCAGTACTTC.

This sequence joins TRBV20-1 and TRBJ1-1; the D gene is possibly TRBD1 (5 bases). The germline V and J ends were trimmed by 6 bases and 5 bases, with 19 bases remaining between them. Looked up from germline, CDR1 is DFQATT and CDR2 is SNEGSKA (reference sequence). The CDR3 totals 14 residues. CDR3 bases: TGCAGTGCAAAGAGTGGGGGGACTCAAACTGAAGCTTTCTTT. Its protein is CSAKSGGTQTEAFF.

The gene calls are TRBV20-1 and TRBJ2-1; 7 positions agree with TRBD2. The CDR3 totals 14 residues. Germline CDR1 reads DFQATT; CDR2 reads SNEGSKA (reference sequence). The trim removed 5 bases at V and 6 bases at J, leaving 10 bases unmatched. The CDR3 sequence: CSASTAGSGNEQFF. Here the CDR3 DNA reads TGCAGTGCTTCCACAGCGGGATCTGGCAATGAGCAGTTCTTC.

This chain links TRBV10-3 with TRBJ1-1; 9 bases match TRBD1. V trimming: 7 bases; J trimming: 6 bases; junction bases outside the gene matches: 9. Germline V gives CDR1 ENHRY, CDR2 SYGVKD. The CDR3 totals 14 residues. CDR3 bases: TGTGCCATCACCTCCGGGACAGGGCATGCTGAAGCTTTCTTT. It translates to CAITSGTGHAEAFF.

This chain joins TRBV24-1 and TRBJ2-1; D is uncertain. There are 13 residues in the CDR3. The V gene lost 4 bases and the J gene lost 4 bases, with 7 bases spanning the gap. Germline V CDR1 and CDR2: KGHDR, SFDVKD. As DNA, the CDR3 is TGTGCCACCAGTGAAACAGCTTACAATGAGCAGTTCTTC. It yields the protein CATSETAYNEQFF.

CDR3 in DNA: TGCGCCAGCAGCCAAGCACGGGACATGGATGAGCAGTTCTTC. Translation gives CASSQARDMDEQFF. The chain joins TRBV4-3 to TRBJ2-1; TRBD1 is a possible D gene (6 bases). Germline V lookup: CDR1 LGHNA, CDR2 YSLEER. V lost 1 base, J lost 8 bases, and 12 bases lay in between. This CDR3 region has 14 residues.

This clonotype has only a few counts. The chain combines TRBV7-9 with TRBJ2-2; no clear D. Trimming left V 3 bases short and J 0 bases short, with 17 bases between. CDR3 size: 18 residues. Germline V gene data show CDR1 as SEHNR and CDR2 as FQNEAQ (reference sequence). Here the CDR3 reads CASSFSHPGRSNTGELFF. The CDR3 nucleotides read TGTGCCAGCAGCTTCTCCCACCCGGGCAGGTCGAACACCGGGGAGCTGTTTTTT.

In the case of this clonotype: One end of the junction is discordant with germline, which a read error may explain. V usage is TRBV20-1 and J usage is TRBJ1-2; 8 bases are shared with TRBD1. The CDR3 has 14 residues. Germline V gives CDR1 DFQATT, CDR2 SNEGSKA (reference sequence). CDR3 sequence reads: CSARPGQGDYGYNF. The CDR3 bases are TGCAGTGCTAGACCCGGACAGGGCGACTATGGCTACAACTTC.

Many counts were recorded for this clonotype. The V gene is TRBV2, the J gene TRBJ2-5; maybe TRBD1 (5 bases). Germline CDR1 SNHLY, CDR2 FYNNEI. Trimming removed 5 bases from V and 5 bases from J, with 9 bases in between. CDR3 length equals 12 residues. DNA of the CDR3: TGTGCCAGCAGTCCGACAGTTGAGACCCAGTACTTC. Its translation is CASSPTVETQYF.

The V and J genes are TRBV13 and TRBJ2-1; D tentatively reads TRBD1 or TRBD2 (5 bases each). Per the germline V gene, CDR1 is PRHDT and CDR2 is FYEKMQ (reference sequence). The CDR3 extends over 16 amino acids. V was cut by 0 bases and J by 3 bases, with 12 bases left in between. CDR3 region: CASSLGVGDDYNEQFF. In DNA, the CDR3 is TGTGCCAGCAGCTTAGGCGTGGGGGACGACTACAATGAGCAGTTCTTC.

This clonotype was found many times. This sequence joins TRBV7-6 and TRBJ2-5, with TRBD2 matching over 11 bases. Germline CDR1 SGHVS, CDR2 FNYEAQ. The CDR3 spans 19 residues. The J segment lost 1 base and the V segment lost 4 bases, leaving 14 bases of the junction unmatched. This CDR3 is CASSWGRPGLAGFQETQYF. DNA for the CDR3: TGTGCCAGCAGCTGGGGAAGACCTGGACTAGCGGGTTTCCAAGAGACCCAGTACTTC.

This clonotype has more than one count but fewer than ten. V gene TRBV30 combines with J gene TRBJ2-6; D remains ambiguous. The CDR3 contains 14 residues. The germline CDR1 and CDR2 sequences are GTSNPN and SVGIG (reference sequence). V was cut by 2 bases and J by 1 base, with 6 bases left in between. CDR3 region: CAWSKGSGANVLTF. CDR3 bases: TGTGCCTGGAGTAAAGGATCTGGGGCCAACGTCCTGACTTTC.

This clonotype came up a few times. V is TRBV27 and J is TRBJ2-1; TRBD2 agrees at 9 bases. With 7 bases clipped from V and 6 bases from J, the junction kept 4 bases outside the gene matches. Germline CDR1 is MNHEY and CDR2 is SMNVEV (reference sequence). This CDR3 has 13 amino acids. CDR3 region: CASTRSGSNEQFF. CDR3 DNA: TGTGCCAGCACCCGTAGCGGGAGCAATGAGCAGTTCTTC.

The rearrangement links TRBV4-1 to TRBJ2-1, with 7 bases identical to TRBD2. V trimming: 0 bases; J trimming: 5 bases; junction bases outside the gene matches: 4. Germline CDR1 MGHRA, CDR2 YSYEKL. This CDR3 comprises 15 residues. The CDR3 loop reads CASSQEAGVDNEQFF. The CDR3 DNA is TGCGCCAGCAGCCAAGAGGCGGGAGTGGACAATGAGCAGTTCTTC.

The sample holds a few counts of this clonotype. The genes are TRBV2 and TRBJ1-1, with TRBD1 as a possible D gene (6 bases). The CDR3 is 17 amino acids. In germline, CDR1 is SNHLY, CDR2 FYNNEI. V shed 7 bases and J shed 0 bases, with 21 bases lying between them. The CDR3 DNA reads TGTGCCAGCACAGGCGGGGACACCCTTACTCTGAACACTGAAGCTTTCTTT. Translating gives CASTGGDTLTLNTEAFF. The whole variable domain, remainder taken from reference TRBV2 and TRBJ1-1, is EPEVTQTPSHQVTQMGQEVILRCVPISNHLYFYWYRQILGQKVEFLVSFYNNEISEKSEIFDDQFSVERPDGSNFTLKIRSTKLEDSAMYFCASTGGDTLTLNTEAFFGQGTRLTVV.

This sequence joins TRBV12-3 or TRBV12-4 and TRBJ1-2; D remains ambiguous. V lost 2 bases and J lost 5, with 15 bases in between. CDR3 length equals 15 residues. The CDR3 protein is CASSLWPRSNYGYTF. CDR3 DNA: TGTGCCAGCAGTTTATGGCCACGGAGTAATTATGGCTACACCTTC.

This sequence joins TRBV9 and TRBJ1-3; no clear D gene. The CDR3 covers 12 residues. Looked up from germline, CDR1 is SGDLS and CDR2 is YYNGEE. The V end was cut by 3 bases, the J end by 3 bases, with 4 bases between. CDR3 region: CASSGNGNTIYF. The CDR3 nucleotides read TGTGCCAGCAGCGGGAATGGAAACACCATATATTTT.

This clonotype was observed a handful of times. The chain's CDR3 is CASSSGQGVNYGYTF. The CDR3 DNA sequence: TGTGCCAGCAGTTCAGGACAGGGGGTCAACTATGGCTACACCTTC. The chain recombines TRBV28 with TRBJ1-2, with 10 nucleotides matching TRBD1. Trimming at V came to 4 bases and at J to 2 bases, leaving 4 bases not matched to a gene. Germline loops: CDR1 MDHEN, CDR2 SYDVKM. CDR3 size: 15 residues.

The genes are TRBV12-3 or TRBV12-4 and TRBJ1-1, with TRBD1 as a possible D gene (6 bases). The CDR3 consists of 21 residues. Deletions cut 4 bases from V and 0 bases from J, with 30 bases between. The CDR3 reads CASSSSGTYRDEWTLNTEAFF. CDR3 in DNA: TGTGCCAGCAGTTCCTCCGGGACATATCGGGATGAATGGACCTTGAACACTGAAGCTTTCTTT.

The genes are TRBV12-3 or TRBV12-4 and TRBJ2-1, with TRBD1 identical over 9 bases. V lost 4 bases, J lost 7 bases, and 2 bases stayed unmatched. The length of the CDR3 is 13 residues. CDR3 DNA sequence: TGTGCCAGCAGTTGGACAGGGGTGAATGAGCAGTTCTTC. It translates to CASSWTGVNEQFF.

In this sample, this clonotype turned up a few times. The V call is TRBV5-1, the J call TRBJ1-3; D gene unclear. Germline values: CDR1 SGHRS, CDR2 YFSETQ. Trimming shortened V by 3 bases and J by 1 base, and 5 bases separated the two germline ends. The CDR3 runs 13 residues. CDR3 sequence reads: CASSSLSGNTIYF. CDR3 DNA: TGCGCCAGCAGCTCCCTTTCTGGAAACACCATATATTTT.

This clonotype has at least ten counts. The rearrangement uses TRBV7-9 and TRBJ2-3; TRBD1 agrees at 7 bases. The CDR3 length is 16 residues. V shed 5 bases and J 3 bases; nucleotides not matched to a gene: 11. CDR1 is SEHNR and CDR2 is FQNEAQ in the germline V gene (reference sequence). The CDR3 bases are TGTGCCAGCAGCACAGTACCGGGACAGCGGACAGATACGCAGTATTTT. Encoded protein: CASSTVPGQRTDTQYF.

CDR3 amino acids: CASSGQILSGANVLTF. The DNA for the CDR3 is TGTGCCAGCAGTGGACAGATCCTCTCTGGGGCCAACGTCCTGACTTTC. The rearrangement links TRBV6-1 to TRBJ2-6, with D possibly TRBD1 on 5 matching bases. Germline V gives CDR1 MNHNS, CDR2 SASEGT. V was trimmed by 4 bases and J by 0 bases, leaving 10 bases between them. The CDR3 is 16 amino acids.

The chain couples TRBV6-2 or TRBV6-3 to TRBJ2-5; D gene ambiguous. The V and J ends lost 4 bases and 4 bases respectively, with 7 bases between them. This CDR3 is built from 12 residues. The germline V gene has CDR1 MNHEY and CDR2 SVGEGT. CDR3 region: CASSFPGETQYF. In nucleotides, the CDR3 is TGTGCCAGCAGTTTCCCGGGAGAGACCCAGTACTTC.

This clonotype occurred many times. This chain connects TRBV7-8 to TRBJ1-1; D might be TRBD1 (6 bases). Trimming took off 4 bases at V and 4 bases at J, with 13 bases between the two ends. The CDR3 runs 14 residues. Per the germline V gene, CDR1 is SGHVS and CDR2 is FQNEAQ. CDR3 in amino acids: CASSSQGMGTEAFF. CDR3 coding DNA: TGTGCCAGCAGCTCACAGGGTATGGGCACTGAAGCTTTCTTT.

The CDR3 loop is CASSTGLAGFHYEQYV. CDR3 nucleotides: TGTGCCAGCAGCACGGGACTAGCGGGATTTCATTACGAGCAGTACGTC. The chain has TRBV7-2 and TRBJ2-7, with 13 positions matching TRBD2. J gave up 4 bases and V 5 bases, and 8 bases lay outside the gene matches. The CDR3 has 16 residues. Germline CDR1 and CDR2: SGHTA and FQGNSA.